The T cell receptor beta chain under discussion was sequenced for a study of somatic mutations in cytotoxic T cells in rheumatoid arthritis. Clones were sequenced by immunoSEQ multiplex PCR, and TCRdb holds only the in-frame ones, with some missing. The table includes about 18,000 clones, over 65% detected once. V lost 3 bases, J lost 1 base, and 18 bases lay in between. There are 18 residues in the CDR3. Germline CDR1 and CDR2: KGHSH and LQKENI. The V call is TRBV18, the J call TRBJ2-2; weak D call: TRBD2 (5 bases). This clonotype was sampled from a man aged 55 to 70 in good health. What was sequenced was CD8+ T cells sorted from blood. As DNA, the CDR3 is TGTGCCAGCTCACCGGAGTCACCGGAGGCGCTGAACACCGGGGAGCTGTTTTTT. It encodes CASSPESPEALNTGELFF.